This T cell receptor beta chain was captured by sequencing in a study of blood T cell repertoires in COVID-19 (dated by TCRdb to about 2020). Regarding the research as a whole: Samples from collaborators originated in the United States, Italy and Spain and spanned both the acute and convalescent phases of COVID-19. The material from the prospective study consisted of cDNA or gDNA derived from T cells, B-cell-depleted T cells, or PBMCs. The sample metadata nearly always contained a de-identified subject ID, COVID-19 status, age in years and sex. Where HLA class I and class II types were available, the types were taken from metadata supplied by the sample provider, not from assay-based typing. Deeply sampled blood TCRbeta repertoires from subjects exposed to, actively infected with, or recovered from COVID-19 were included in the dataset. The repertoires were released in a freely available public database meant as a resource for research on the immune response to SARS-CoV-2. Samples were obtained from the ongoing ImmuneRACE study (first 160 participants) and from 1,254 subjects provided by 6 global collaborators. The full study reports these points: Clinical and demographic metadata were provided uncurated, with the amount varying by source and participant.

TCRbeta CDR3 regions were amplified from genomic DNA by means of the immunoSEQ Assay, a bias-controlled multiplex PCR. The original pipeline was this. The number of nucleated cells in each sample was estimated by amplification of reference gene primers within the assay. To quantify the absolute abundance of each unique TCRbeta CDR3 rearrangement, sequence reads were collapsed and filtered. For each sample, productive Simpson clonality was calculated as the square root of Simpson's diversity index across productive rearrangements. TCRdb took this table from immuneACCESS and kept in-frame rearrangements with V and J called. Such tables lack part of the clones; where checked against another copy, unresolved V genes explain under half of the gap, and the rest is unexplained. That table supplies the V and J calls and clone size; D and trimming were determined from the DNA. The sample profile shows about 160,000 clones; 79% of them were found once. 8% to 8.5% of the sample is held by the ten biggest clonotypes.

This clone was seen just once. No antigen is known for it. No per-base quality is available; no much larger clone lies one base away. For CDR1 and CDR2, the germline V gene (reference sequence) lists MNHEY and SMNVEV. The CDR3 contains 15 residues, cysteine and phenylalanine counted. Left in the record is the CDR3 DNA by itself, 45 bases read in frame from the first base. The V end gives up 4 bases and the J end 3 bases, leaving 6 bases in the junction not matched to a gene. In Seattle, one collaborating source enrolled patients while the infection was active and tracked those patients longitudinally over the course of disease. Each collaborating institution followed its own protocols to collect whole blood in K2EDTA tubes. Collaborator samples were shipped for TCRbeta analysis as frozen whole blood, isolated PBMCs, or DNA extracted from either sample type.

The rearranged segments are TRBV27 and TRBJ1-5, and TRBD1 matches 7 of the central bases. The sequenced sample consisted of peripheral blood. This receptor was taken from a woman between 55 and 75 years old with COVID-19, enrolled during active disease. The nucleotide sequence reads as follows: TGTGCCAGCAGTTCGCAGGGGGAGGTCAATCAGCCCCAGCATTTT. Its protein is CASSSQGEVNQPQHF.